A single T cell receptor (beta chain) is shown here with its context. The specificity of this receptor is unknown. Base qualities are not at hand, and no much larger clone is one base apart. Receptor amplification or capture employed 5' RACE. For sequencing, an Illumina HiSeq 2500 was employed. The second PCR ran for roughly 6 to 11 cycles and used a J-beta primer mix along with a sample-barcoded 5' primer. Each TCR beta cDNA molecule received a unique molecular identifier from a template-switch 5' adaptor carrying 12 random nucleotides. Each sample yielded at least 2.5 million CDR3-containing paired-end reads. First-strand cDNA synthesis was performed from all RNA using the Mint cDNA synthesis kit, with priming by a TRBC-specific oligonucleotide. After uracil-DNA glycosylase treatment, a first 18-cycle PCR used universal primers M1SS and BC2_uni_R on all cDNA. Processing in the source paper ran as follows. Normalization of each sample was performed by random selection of 1 million high-quality reads, each carrying a distinct molecular identifier. Reads sharing molecular identifiers were discarded rather than binned into consensus sequences. CDR3 identification, clonotype clustering and error correction used MiTCR with a Q25 quality threshold and the strictest error-elimination algorithm. A nonparametric unseen species model with Euler transformation was used to estimate lower-bound total TCR beta diversity. TCRdb took the public reads, trimmed them with fastp at Q25, ran MiXCR for clone calling and kept in-frame beta chains. Entries are consolidated by CDR3 protein sequence, retaining the most common genes and DNA. The V and J calls here are based on TCRdb, not the publication. A total of about 680,000 distinct CDR3 sequences appear in this sample, around half of them only once. The top ten clonotypes cover around a third of the sample.

This entry belongs to a study of blood T cells in healthy people across ages (dated by TCRdb to about 2015). Describing the broader study: In model experiments, roughly one uniquely barcoded TCR beta cDNA molecule per two T cells was captured by template switching. To track age-related changes in TCR beta repertoire diversity, the study relied on deep sequencing normalized with unique cDNA molecular identifiers. The donors were split into four age groups: young (average about 15 years), middle-aged (around 37), aged (more than 60) and long-lived (roughly 80). To avoid experimental bias, donors of different ages were distributed randomly across sequencing lanes. For two donors (one aged 18 to 30 and one aged 80 or older), the study analyzed two additional independent replicas of 1 million unique cDNA reads from the same blood draw. What the study reported, not specific to this receptor: Observed TCR beta diversity correlated strongly with the percentage of naive T cells measured by flow cytometry. Estimates of total diversity based on one million sequenced T cells were considered lower bounds and underestimates. Observed TCR beta diversity per million T cells fell roughly linearly with age, and a significant reduction was already apparent by age around 44. Because donor CMV infection status was unknown, age-related changes in expanded clonotypes were potentially confounded. Bulk unsorted PBMC profiling prevented conclusive comparison of naive and antigen-experienced compartments. The long-lived group showed more naive CD4+ T cells, fewer expanded clones and increased TCR diversity than the aged group, suggesting age selection.

The roughly 39 donors, aged 6 to 90 years, were systemically healthy Caucasian individuals from Russia. Each donor gave 8 to 10 milliliters of peripheral blood, drawn into EDTA-treated Vacutainer tubes. PBMCs were isolated by Ficoll-Paque density-gradient centrifugation, with at least 6 million obtained per sample. Trizol reagent was used to extract total RNA from the PBMCs, yielding at least 5.5 micrograms per sample. For every donor, flow cytometry on a PBMC aliquot measured the percentage of naive CD45RAhigh/CD27high T cells. V ends up 1 base short and J 3 bases short, with an unmatched junction base count of 5. The cysteine opens and the phenylalanine closes a CDR3 of 15 amino acids. CDR3 DNA only is kept here, 45 bases in frame from base 1. For CDR1 and CDR2, the germline V gene lists SGHRS and YFSETQ.

This sequence originates from a woman between 55 and 75 years old in good health. The specimen sequenced was blood. The rearranged chain carries TRBV5-1 and TRBJ2-7; 9 bases in the middle match TRBD1. The CDR3 corresponds to CASSLRGQGVYEQYF. The DNA sequence is as follows: TGCGCCAGCAGCTTGCGGGGACAGGGAGTCTACGAGCAGTACTTC.